This TCR beta chain was observed in a study of CD8+CD57+ T cells in acquired aplastic anemia. Looking at the study overall: Average DNA yield from sorted CD4+ and CD8+ cells was roughly 3 ug. Study conclusions and caveats: A significant difference in CD8+ Simpson's diversity between patients and controls was not found. Patients shared some 30 CD8+ CDR3 sequences with controls.

Note on this clonotype: Its antigen is not identified.

Investigators profiled TCR beta VDJ and CDR3 from genomic DNA template. One entry per CDR3 protein, called by TCRdb with MiXCR from the reads. The data show over 150,000 distinct CDR3 sequences, over 55% seen once. CDR1 WNHNN and CDR2 SYGVQD come from the germline V gene (reference sequence). V lost 2 bases and J 5 bases, leaving 9 bases between the germline ends. The CDR3 consists of 13 residues. All sequencing subjects had displayed CD8+CD57+ cell expansion on flow cytometry. Severe acquired aplastic anemia was the diagnosis recorded for all patients. This TCR came from a human donor with aplastic anemia. The sample consisted of sorted CD4+, CD8+, or CD8+CD57+ T cells (not recorded which) from PBMCs. The chain carries TRBV10-1 and TRBJ2-5; D is unresolved. The CDR3 nucleotides are TGCGCCAGCAGTGAGCGGGCACTGGAGACCCAGTACTTC. As protein: CASSERALETQYF.